This passage covers 8 T cell receptor beta chains from one sample sequenced in a study of T cells in Graves' hyperthyroidism and ophthalmopathy. What was amplified from RNA transcripts were TCR beta CDR3 regions. Primed by the HTBI set, a first-round RT-PCR was run on the TCR CDR3. TCRdb used MiXCR to reprocess the multiplex PCR reads, holding one entry per CDR3 protein. This sample has a few hundred thousand distinct CDR3 sequences, with 12% to 15% found just once. The sample consisted of blood. The receptors shown here come from a woman aged 40 to 55 with Graves' ophthalmopathy.

This clonotype was detected ten times or more. The chain has TRBV2 and TRBJ1-6, with 7 bases aligning to TRBD1. The J segment lost 7 bases and the V segment lost 3 bases, leaving 6 bases of the junction unmatched. Germline loops: CDR1 SNHLY, CDR2 FYNNEI. This CDR3 comprises 15 residues. Here the CDR3 DNA reads TGTGCCAGCAGTGAGCAGGGACAGAGAAATTCACCCCTCCACTTT. Its translation is CASSEQGQRNSPLHF.

This clonotype showed up many times. The genes are TRBV29-1 and TRBJ1-1; 7 bases agree with TRBD1. The ends lost 4 bases at V and 4 bases at J; junction bases unmatched: 9. This CDR3 has 14 amino acids. The V gene's germline CDR1 is SQVTM and CDR2 ANQGSEA. CDR3 DNA: TGCAGCGTTGCGCAGGGGGGTCTTACCACTGAAGCTTTCTTT. This gives the protein CSVAQGGLTTEAFF.

This clonotype was picked up many times. The chain couples TRBV7-2 to TRBJ1-1; possibly TRBD1 for D (6 bases). Trimming left V 5 bases short and J 1 base short, with 14 bases between. Germline V gene lookup returns CDR1 SGHTA and CDR2 FQGNSA. The CDR3 totals 15 residues. Here the CDR3 DNA reads TGTGCCAGCAGCGGAGCGGGGGCGCGGAACACTGAAGCTTTCTTT. As protein: CASSGAGARNTEAFF.

The sample holds many counts of this clonotype. The V gene is TRBV6-6, the J gene TRBJ1-2; TRBD1 matches 12 bases. Unmatched junction bases numbered 4, after V lost 2 bases and J lost 6 bases. The CDR3 spans 15 residues. The germline gives CDR1 MNHNY, CDR2 SVGAGI (reference sequence). The CDR3 DNA follows: TGTGCCAGCAGTTACAGGGGACAGGGGGCGAATGGCTACACCTTC. It yields the protein CASSYRGQGANGYTF.

This clonotype was counted at least ten times. The V and J genes are TRBV10-2 and TRBJ2-7; 11 bases are shared with TRBD2. CDR1 and CDR2 from the germline V gene are WSHSY and SAAADI. V lost 4 bases to trimming and J lost 1 base; unmatched junction nucleotides: 6. The CDR3 has 16 residues. The DNA for the CDR3 is TGCGCCAGCAGTGGACTAACTAGCGGGGGTTCCTACGAGCAGTACTTC. This sequence encodes CASSGLTSGGSYEQYF.

This chain connects TRBV6-1 to TRBJ2-5; tentative D call: TRBD2 (7 bases). V gave up 6 bases and J gave up 7 bases, with 21 bases separating them. Looked up from germline, CDR1 is MNHNS and CDR2 is SASEGT. This CDR3 region has 15 residues. The CDR3 here is CASSGLGGGLGTQYF. The CDR3 coding sequence is TGTGCCAGCAGCGGACTGGGGGGGGGGCTGGGGACCCAGTACTTC.

This chain links TRBV10-3 with TRBJ1-2; 7 bases agree with TRBD1. The CDR3 spans 15 residues. V trimming: 4 bases; J trimming: 5 bases; junction bases outside the gene matches: 10. Germline CDR1 reads ENHRY; CDR2 reads SYGVKD. The CDR3 loop is CAISGPDRNHYGYTF. Written as DNA, the CDR3 is TGTGCCATCAGTGGTCCGGACAGGAACCATTATGGCTACACCTTC.

There are a few counts of this clonotype. This sequence may be a read error, since a much larger clone differs from it by one base. V is TRBV2 and J is TRBJ2-5; possible D gene TRBD1, 6 bases. CDR1 is SNHLY and CDR2 is FYNNEI in the germline V gene. There are 13 residues in the CDR3. DNA of the CDR3: TGTGCCGGCAGCCAAAACAGGGACGAGACCCAGTACTTC. Its protein product is CAGSQNRDETQYF.